This T cell receptor beta chain was captured by sequencing in a study of CD8+ T cells in alopecia areata. Regarding treatment: oral pan-JAK inhibitor, 5-10 mg twice daily. From PBMCs, CD4+ and CD8+ T cells were sorted. A word on this clone: No antigen is known for it.

CDR3 size: 15 residues. Germline V lookup: CDR1 LGHNA, CDR2 YSLEER. The ends lost 1 base at V and 5 bases at J; junction bases unmatched: 6. Study-level findings and limits: Scalp clonality decreased significantly with tofacitinib, and so did expanded CD8+ clones among the top 100. In blood and scalp, many expanded lesional clones persisted during tofacitinib.

Extracted RNA was reverse transcribed into cDNA, the sequencing template. Clones were sequenced by immunoSEQ multiplex PCR, and TCRdb holds only the in-frame ones, with some missing. The sample shows about 190,000 clones, more than 55% of them seen only once. The V and J genes are TRBV4-3 and TRBJ2-3; 7 bases are shared with TRBD2. The source was CD4+ T cells sorted from blood, collected at week 4, from a patient treated with tofacitinib. This clonotype was obtained from a human donor with alopecia areata. The DNA of the CDR3 is TGCGCCAGCAGCCAAGGATTGGGGGGGGGAGATACGCAGTATTTT. Residues: CASSQGLGGGDTQYF.